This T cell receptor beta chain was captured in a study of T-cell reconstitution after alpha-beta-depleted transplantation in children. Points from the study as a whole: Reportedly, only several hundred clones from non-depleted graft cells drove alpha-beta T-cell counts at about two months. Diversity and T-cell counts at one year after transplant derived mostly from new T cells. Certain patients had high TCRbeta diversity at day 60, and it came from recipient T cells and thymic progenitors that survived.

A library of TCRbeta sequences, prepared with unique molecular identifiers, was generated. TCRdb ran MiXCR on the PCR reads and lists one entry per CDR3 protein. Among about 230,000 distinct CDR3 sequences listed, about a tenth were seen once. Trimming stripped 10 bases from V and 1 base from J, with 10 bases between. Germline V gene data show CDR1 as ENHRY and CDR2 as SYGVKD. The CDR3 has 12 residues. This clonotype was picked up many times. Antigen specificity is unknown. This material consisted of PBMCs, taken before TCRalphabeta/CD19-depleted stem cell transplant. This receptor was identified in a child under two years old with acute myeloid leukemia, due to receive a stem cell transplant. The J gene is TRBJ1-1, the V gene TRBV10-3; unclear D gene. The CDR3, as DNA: TGTGCCACGCGACTGGGGAACACTGAAGCTTTCTTT. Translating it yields CATRLGNTEAFF.